Listed below are T cell receptor beta chains from one sample, sequenced in a study of cytomegalovirus exposure and HLA in healthy donors. Only in-frame clones appear in the TCRdb table, and some are missing; sequencing was by immunoSEQ multiplex PCR. The sample data list over 65,000 clones. The specimen was PBMCs. Receptors originate from a man aged 25-45 years in good health and CMV-seronegative. CDR3s include the opening cysteine and the closing phenylalanine or tryptophan. The D gene is left open where the match is weak.

v_gene	d_gene	j_gene	CDR3aa	CDR3nt
TRBV28	TRBD1	TRBJ1-5	CASRHGQESQPQHF	TGTGCCAGCAGACACGGACAGGAAAGTCAGCCCCAGCATTTT
TRBV11-2	.	TRBJ2-7	CASSPRLHLQYF	.
TRBV4-3	.	TRBJ1-2	CASSQEPGLTANYGYTF	TGCGCCAGCAGCCAGGAACCGGGACTGACAGCTAACTATGGCTACACCTTC
TRBV6-6	TRBD2	TRBJ2-7	CASSWTSGKDEQYF	TGTGCCAGCAGTTGGACTAGCGGGAAAGACGAGCAGTACTTC
TRBV4-3	TRBD2	TRBJ2-7	CASSQGAGPRIGDEQYF	TGCGCCAGCAGCCAAGGAGCGGGGCCGCGGATCGGGGACGAGCAGTACTTC
TRBV19	TRBD1	TRBJ1-4	CASSNRTGPVEKLFF	TGTGCCAGTAGTAACCGGACAGGGCCGGTTGAAAAACTGTTTTTT
TRBV9	.	TRBJ2-2	CASSVGEGELFF	TGTGCCAGCAGCGTAGGGGAGGGGGAGCTGTTTTTT
TRBV11-2	.	TRBJ1-2	CASSLVPGHPNYGYTF	TGTGCCAGCAGCTTAGTACCGGGACACCCAAACTATGGCTACACCTTC
TRBV19	TRBD1	TRBJ2-7	CASGGQGRPSSYEQYF	TGTGCCTCAGGGGGACAGGGAAGGCCGAGCTCCTACGAGCAGTACTTC
TRBV5-6	.	TRBJ2-5	CASSGQPRGTQYF	TGTGCCAGCAGCGGCCAGCCCCGGGGGACCCAGTACTTC
TRBV5-1	.	TRBJ1-5	CASSEAEGNQPQHF	TGCGCCAGCAGCGAGGCGGAAGGCAATCAGCCCCAGCATTTT
TRBV4-3	.	TRBJ2-1	CASSQATSSYNEQFF	TGCGCCAGCAGCCAAGCCACGAGCTCCTACAATGAGCAGTTCTTC
TRBV11-3	.	TRBJ2-3	CASSSLRVTDTQYF	TGTGCCAGCAGCTCCTTGAGGGTAACAGATACGCAGTATTTT
TRBV7-2	.	TRBJ1-5	CASSLGALHQPQHF	TGTGCCAGCAGCTTAGGGGCACTTCATCAGCCCCAGCATTTT
TRBV28	TRBD2	TRBJ2-7	CASSPLPGAGSYEQYF	TGTGCCAGCAGTCCCCTACCGGGAGCGGGGTCCTACGAGCAGTACTTC
TRBV19	.	TRBJ1-5	CASSARGYSNQPQHF	TGTGCCAGTAGTGCCAGGGGCTATAGCAATCAGCCCCAGCATTTT
TRBV7-9	TRBD2	TRBJ2-1	CASSGLAAHYNEQFF	TGTGCCAGCAGCGGTCTAGCGGCTCATTACAATGAGCAGTTCTTC
TRBV18	TRBD1	TRBJ1-2	CASSPQAGTENYGYTF	TGTGCCAGCTCACCACAAGCCGGGACAGAGAACTATGGCTACACCTTC
TRBV4-2	TRBD2	TRBJ2-1	CASSQDWTSGSRNEQFF	TGTGCCAGCAGCCAAGATTGGACTAGCGGGAGTAGGAATGAGCAGTTCTTC
TRBV9	.	TRBJ1-2	CASSVGAGMQNYGYTF	TGTGCCAGCAGCGTAGGGGCAGGGATGCAAAACTATGGCTACACCTTC
TRBV6-1	TRBD2	TRBJ2-7	CASSKTSGSPYEQYF	TGTGCCAGCAGTAAGACTAGCGGGAGTCCCTACGAGCAGTACTTC
TRBV5-1	.	TRBJ1-1	CASSTGGAANTEAFF	TGCGCCAGCAGCACGGGGGGGGCCGCGAACACTGAAGCTTTCTTT
TRBV4-3	TRBD1	TRBJ2-1	CASSQEGPRQGFAEQFF	TGCGCCAGCAGCCAAGAGGGACCTAGACAGGGTTTTGCTGAGCAGTTCTTC
TRBV6-1	.	TRBJ1-2	CASTVGGYYGYTF	TGTGCCAGCACCGTTGGGGGCTACTATGGCTACACCTTC
TRBV7-9	TRBD1	TRBJ2-7	CASSPRDRSYEQYF	TGTGCCAGCAGCCCCCGGGACAGATCCTACGAGCAGTACTTC
TRBV30	.	TRBJ1-1	CAWSVSRGTEAFF	TGTGCCTGGAGTGTGAGCAGGGGCACTGAAGCTTTCTTT
TRBV5-5	TRBD2	TRBJ2-1	CASSPGGPQQYEQFF	TGTGCCAGCAGCCCGGGAGGGCCTCAGCAGTATGAGCAGTTCTTC
TRBV19	.	TRBJ1-2	CASSTHGGGYTF	TGTGCCAGTAGTACCCACGGGGGTGGCTACACCTTC
TRBV11-3	.	TRBJ2-7	CASSLLVSGSYEQYF	TGTGCCAGCAGCTTATTAGTCTCGGGATCCTACGAGCAGTACTTC
TRBV5-6	.	TRBJ2-1	CASSLKTEQFF	TGTGCCAGCAGCTTGAAGACAGAGCAGTTCTTC
TRBV2	TRBD2	TRBJ2-1	CASSERAGGPYEQFF	TGTGCCAGCAGTGAAAGGGCGGGGGGGCCATATGAGCAGTTCTTC
TRBV20-1	.	TRBJ2-2	CSAGTGGELFF	TGCAGTGCCGGGACTGGCGGGGAGCTGTTTTTT
TRBV7-2	.	TRBJ1-2	CASSPVGRGAYGYTF	TGTGCCAGCAGCCCGGTGGGACGGGGGGCGTATGGCTACACCTTC
TRBV7-9	.	TRBJ1-2	CASSLPGIYGYTF	TGTGCCAGCAGCTTACCGGGGATCTATGGCTACACCTTC
TRBV6-1	TRBD1	TRBJ1-4	CASSVRGDRDEKLFF	TGTGCCAGCAGTGTCCGGGGGGACAGGGACGAAAAACTGTTTTTT
TRBV19	.	TRBJ1-1	CASSIEGAEAFF	TGTGCCAGTAGTATCGAGGGGGCTGAAGCTTTCTTT
TRBV29-1	TRBD2	TRBJ2-7	CSVVSGGSYEQYF	TGCAGCGTTGTAAGCGGGGGCTCCTACGAGCAGTACTTC
TRBV5-1	TRBD2	TRBJ2-7	CASSLARPSGNYEQYF	TGCGCCAGCAGCTTGGCCCGTCCTAGCGGGAACTACGAGCAGTACTTC
TRBV19	.	TRBJ1-3	CASSRPGNTIYF	TGTGCCAGTAGTAGGCCTGGAAACACCATATATTTT
TRBV19	TRBD1	TRBJ2-2	CASSIGTGGTGELFF	TGTGCCAGTAGTATAGGGACAGGGGGCACCGGGGAGCTGTTTTTT
TRBV7-2	TRBD2	TRBJ2-1	CASSPSLAGGNEQFF	TGTGCCAGCAGCCCCTCCCTAGCGGGAGGGAATGAGCAGTTCTTC
TRBV27	TRBD1	TRBJ2-1	CASSQDRDIYNEQFF	TGTGCCAGCTCCCAAGACAGGGATATCTACAATGAGCAGTTCTTC
TRBV12-5	.	TRBJ2-5	CASARETQYF	TGTGCTAGTGCCCGGGAGACCCAGTACTTC
TRBV7-2	.	TRBJ2-5	CASSLVGENTKTQYF	TGTGCCAGCAGCTTAGTGGGAGAGAACACAAAGACCCAGTACTTC
TRBV7-3	TRBD1	TRBJ1-5	CASSLVSGGPQHF	TGTGCCAGCAGCTTAGTCTCAGGGGGTCCCCAGCATTTT
TRBV11-2	TRBD1	TRBJ1-1	CASSMRTGGTEAFF	TGTGCCAGCAGCATGCGAACAGGGGGCACTGAAGCTTTCTTT
TRBV30	.	TRBJ2-3	CAWSYGQWNTQYF	TGTGCCTGGAGCTACGGACAGTGGAATACGCAGTATTTT
TRBV10-3	TRBD2	TRBJ2-2	CAISEELAVITGELFF	TGTGCCATCAGTGAAGAGCTAGCGGTAATCACCGGGGAGCTGTTTTTT
TRBV10-3	TRBD2	TRBJ2-5	CAISGTSGGYQETQYF	TGTGCCATCAGTGGTACTAGCGGGGGTTACCAAGAGACCCAGTACTTC
TRBV5-4	TRBD1	TRBJ2-7	CASSPSGGQGYEQYF	TGTGCCAGCAGCCCATCTGGGGGACAGGGGTACGAGCAGTACTTC
TRBV2	.	TRBJ2-7	CASSETFSREQYF	TGTGCCAGCAGTGAAACGTTCTCTAGGGAGCAGTACTTC
TRBV5-1	.	TRBJ1-1	CASSLAGRVGAKTFF	TGCGCCAGCAGCTTGGCCGGGAGGGTCGGGGCGAAAACTTTCTTT